This T cell receptor (beta chain) is from a study of T-cell reconstitution after alpha-beta-depleted transplantation in children. This clonotype was counted a few times. Using unique molecular identifiers, the investigators prepared the TCRbeta library. TCRdb processed the PCR reads anew with MiXCR; each CDR3 protein has one entry. Seen here are 70,000 to 95,000 distinct CDR3 sequences, 10% to 15% observed once, and the top ten hold approximately 13%. The material sequenced was PBMCs from the stem cell graft donor, taken from the stem cell graft. This sequence was found in a human donor who donated a stem cell graft to a child with inherited bone marrow failure.

CDR3 region: CASSIDRSTDTQYF. The CDR3, as DNA: TGTGCCAGTAGTATAGATCGTAGCACAGATACGCAGTATTTT. This sequence joins TRBV19 and TRBJ2-3; no firm D call. Trimming cost V 0 bases and J 0 bases, with 4 bases left between them. This CDR3 is 14 amino acids long. Germline V gene sequence: CDR1 LNHDA, CDR2 SQIVND (reference sequence).